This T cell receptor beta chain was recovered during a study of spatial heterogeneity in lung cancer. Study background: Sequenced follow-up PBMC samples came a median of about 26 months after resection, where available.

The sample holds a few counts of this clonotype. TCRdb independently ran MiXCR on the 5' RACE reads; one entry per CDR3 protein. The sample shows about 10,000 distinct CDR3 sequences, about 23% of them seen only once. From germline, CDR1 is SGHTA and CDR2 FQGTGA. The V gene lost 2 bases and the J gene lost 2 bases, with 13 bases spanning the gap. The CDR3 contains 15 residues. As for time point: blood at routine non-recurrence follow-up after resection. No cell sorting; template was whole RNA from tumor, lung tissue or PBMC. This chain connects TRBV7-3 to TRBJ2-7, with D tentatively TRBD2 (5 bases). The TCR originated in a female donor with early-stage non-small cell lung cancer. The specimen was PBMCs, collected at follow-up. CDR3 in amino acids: CASSLGRGLAYEQYF. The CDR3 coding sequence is TGTGCCAGCAGCTTAGGCCGAGGGTTGGCCTACGAGCAGTACTTC.